The source of this T cell receptor beta chain is a study of cytomegalovirus exposure and HLA in healthy donors (dated by TCRdb to about 2017). Context from the whole study: According to an earlier analysis of 587 of the donors, 150 million to 200 million T cells yielded 120 million or so unique TCR beta sequences and around 280 Gb of sequence data. An early release covering more than 500 HLA-typed donors comprised about 300 gigabases of sequencing data and some 79 million unique TCR sequences. The aim of the study was to test whether cataloging public T cell receptors could identify signatures of past pathogen exposure. The study used immunosequencing to profile the T cell repertoires of some 600 subjects and linked those repertoires to cytomegalovirus serostatus. Every discovery cohort repertoire had been produced on one sequencing platform. Typing coverage varied by locus: about 620-630 donors for A, B, C, DRB1 and DQB1; some 520 for DQA1; approximately 570 for DPA1; approximately 470 for DPB1. Rather than drawing on any new phenotypic data, the later analysis identified candidate immune exposures from TCR beta sequences and the way those sequences occurred across donors. A later genetic analysis used genome-wide SNP genotypes for about 65% of the roughly 700 donors, treating that subset as a discovery cohort. To decide whether each TCR beta V gene segment behaved as functional or pseudogenic, an earlier analysis of some 600 of the donors relied on high-throughput TCR beta sequencing. To predict cytomegalovirus infection status, the study brought together high-throughput TCR immunosequencing, statistical association of individual TCRs with disease status, and machine learning. Along with the approximately 700-subject first cohort, a separate validation cohort of over a hundred different subjects was used. Roughly 5 DR-DQ haplotypes were treated as single units for association and clustering because of strong linkage in the cohort. Among a few hundred genotyped donors of the cohort, an average of approximately 240,000 unique TCR beta nucleotide sequences were sequenced per donor, roughly 18% of them non-productive. In a later analysis, previously published TCR beta repertoires from several hundred donors were re-analyzed and high-resolution HLA genotyping was added so that TCR occurrence patterns could be studied. Donor age, sex, ethnicity and CMV serostatus were collected together with the repertoire data. HLA typing included class I and class II loci at four-digit resolution. Of the roughly 410 genotyped donors, more than 75% were placed in the genetic ancestry cluster associated with self-reported Caucasian donors. Results the study describes overall, beyond this receptor: Because counts were too low, roughly 18 rarely observed V segments, including chromosome 9 orphons, were left out of the earlier analysis of approximately 580 of the donors. Because HLA typing was missing for some donors at each locus, association tests included only the typed subset. Correlated functional status among segregating V segments might reflect linkage disequilibrium, but an unknown experimental factor could not be ruled out. In an earlier analysis of about 600 of the donors, most TCR beta V segments appeared in productive rearrangements about 90% or about 30% of the time, broadly matching IMGT annotations. A further reported finding was that TCR beta sequences accurately predicted the HLA-A and HLA-B alleles for most subjects in the first cohort. Specific HLA alleles were associated with some 15,000 TCR beta sequences at a false discovery rate of 0.05 in a later analysis. A later analysis found that HLA-associated TCR beta chains were more clonally expanded and had lower generation probabilities than equally common non-associated chains. Strong co-occurrence of HLA alleles, especially DR and DQ, made assigning TCR associations to individual alleles difficult. The classifier was reported to diagnose cytomegalovirus status with high specificity and sensitivity in both the original cohort and the validation cohort. CMV serostatus was the only immune exposure information available for the cohort. Sequencing depth was assumed to be roughly uniform across donors in the presence/absence analyses, though that assumption may not hold. Most TCR sequences were seen in very few donors, while some public TCRs were found in many individuals. Three of the identified cytomegalovirus-associated TCR beta chains were confirmed in vitro to be specific for cytomegalovirus antigens. According to the authors, the approach could potentially be generalized to other disease states and immunological phenotypes. Compared with the approximately 670-donor mean, donors in an Asian-associated ancestry cluster had fewer N-insertions in productive TCRs, according to a later genetic analysis. According to a later analysis, most CMV-associated TCR beta chains appeared to be HLA-restricted, and the HLA associations seemed to be driven largely by CMV exposure. The cohort was sequenced for TCR beta chains only, and without alpha or paired-chain data the features that could be detected were limited. According to a later analysis, TCR association rates differed among HLA loci, with DRB1 alleles showing the most associated TCRs and HLA-C alleles showing the fewest. A total of 164 TCR beta chains were listed by the study as associated with cytomegalovirus. A later analysis reported that several top co-occurrence clusters appeared linked to parvovirus B19, influenza, CMV and Epstein-Barr virus. A cluster of highly shared sequence variants was judged likely to represent a technical artifact of the sequencing pipeline. V-gene and J-gene trimming of TCR beta chains was associated with a missense DCLRE1C variant in a later genetic analysis, and the association was replicated in an independent cohort.

The cohort was made up of 500 to 800 healthy bone marrow donors. At the time of sampling, every cohort member was nominally healthy, though immune exposures that went unrecorded were likely present. The donor was CMV seropositive and was included in the group of 250 to 300 seropositive cohort members. Each donor provided a peripheral blood sample, and peripheral blood mononuclear cells were used for TCR beta sequencing. Genomic DNA was extracted from the blood cell samples with the Qiagen DNeasy Blood Extraction Kit. Library method: the immunoSEQ multiplex PCR assay. A mixture of 60 forward primers for TCR Vbeta segments and 13 reverse primers for TCR Jbeta segments was used in the multiplex PCR. The CDR3 region of rearranged TCR beta genes was amplified from genomic DNA by a multiplex PCR assay. The Illumina HiSeq System was used to sequence the amplified TCR beta libraries as 87-base-pair reads. The paper's data handling went like this. A later analysis counted about 82 million unique TCR beta chains across the 600 to 850 repertoires, and 9 million to 14 million of these chains were shared by at least two donors. Raw reads were error-corrected and collapsed into unique sequences with a nearest-neighbor algorithm that merged closely related sequences to remove PCR and sequencing errors. CDR3 sequences were aligned to IMGT reference sequences to assign V, D and J gene segments. Each retained sequence needed at least a six-nucleotide match to both a V gene segment and a J gene segment. Rearrangements were called productive when the CDR3 lacked stop codons and stayed in frame with V and J; all others were non-productive. Following IMGT convention, CDR3 was defined as the stretch from the second conserved V-encoded cysteine to the conserved J-encoded phenylalanine. Sequences without an unambiguous match to a single V gene segment were excluded from the earlier analysis of a few hundred of the donors. In an earlier analysis of almost 600 of the donors, a V segment was called functional when productive rearrangements were above 56.7%, and segregating when the standard deviation between donors exceeded 5%. A statistical classification framework was developed to diagnose cytomegalovirus status using the catalog of TCR beta chain sequences. V and J gene assignment, in a later analysis, came from comparing TCR nucleotide sequences with IMGT/GENE-DB human TR gene sequences. In a later analysis, CDR3 sequences and most-parsimonious VDJ recombination scenarios were assigned using the TCRdist pipeline. In a later analysis, each TCR beta chain was defined by its CDR3 amino acid sequence together with its V-gene family, and reads without a unique V-gene family were excluded. To address suspected cross-contamination and a sequencing artifact, a later analysis removed roughly 580 highly shared, low-generation-probability nucleotide sequences. For each public chain, a later analysis derived a clonal expansion index from normalized ranks of inferred template counts within each repertoire. Generation probabilities in a later analysis came from a VDJ recombination model fitted to out-of-frame rearrangements, and those results were checked against IGoR. In a later analysis, TCR-TCR, TCR-HLA and TCR-CMV co-occurrence was scored with hypergeometric tests, and a repertoire-size bias correction was applied to TCR pairs. In a later analysis, false discovery rates were estimated by permuting HLA or CMV assignments 20 times. In a later analysis, co-occurring TCRs were grouped using DBSCAN, with TCRdist sequence similarity added in when clustering inside HLA-allele-positive subsets. For co-occurrence clustering, repertoires with fewer than 30,000 or more than 120,000 public chains were excluded, along with roughly five repertoires with anomalous nucleotide sharing. Held by TCRdb, this immuneACCESS table contains in-frame sequences only and omits some clones. Under half of the omission traces to an unresolved V gene where checked; the cause of the rest is unknown. That table supplies the V and J calls and clone size; D and trimming were determined from the DNA. The sample yields about 200,000 clones; over 9.5% were counted once. The top ten clones comprise approximately 8.3% of the sample.

On this clone: The antigen this receptor binds is unknown. Base qualities are missing; no much larger clone stands one base away.

Specimen: PBMCs. The TCR comes from a man between 50 and 59 years old in good health and CMV-seropositive.

CDR3 region: CASSTGLQETQYF. The DNA sequence follows: TGTGCCAGCAGTACAGGGCTGCAAGAGACCCAGTACTTC. The chain was built from TRBV6-5 and TRBJ2-5; the D gene is possibly TRBD1, with 6 bases matching. For CDR1 and CDR2, the germline V gene lists MNHEY and SVGAGI. V is pared back by 5 bases and J by 2 bases, with 9 bases lying between the germline termini. Reading from cysteine to phenylalanine, the CDR3 counts 13 amino acids. CDR3 DNA is the only sequence kept; it has 39 bases, read in frame from the first base.